This TCR beta chain is drawn from a study of cytomegalovirus exposure and HLA in healthy donors (dated by TCRdb to 2017 to 2019). Broadly, across the study: An earlier analysis of approximately 550 of the donors reported more than 250 Gb of sequence data and about 100 million unique TCR beta sequences from 150 million to 200 million T cells. An early release covering 500 to 750 HLA-typed donors comprised 300 to 350 gigabases of sequencing data and 85 million to 100 million unique TCR sequences. Of the roughly 400 genotyped donors, less than 85% were placed in the genetic ancestry cluster associated with self-reported Caucasian donors. The aim of the study was to test whether cataloging public T cell receptors could identify signatures of past pathogen exposure. Using immunosequencing, the study profiled T cell repertoires from about 620 subjects and related those repertoires to cytomegalovirus serostatus. Besides the first cohort of around 670 subjects, a separate validation cohort made up of roughly 120 different subjects was used. The study combined high-throughput TCR immunosequencing, statistical association of individual TCRs with disease status, and machine learning to predict cytomegalovirus infection status. A later analysis re-examined previously published TCR beta repertoires from 500 to 700 donors and added high-resolution HLA genotyping to investigate patterns of TCR occurrence. In the later analysis, no new phenotypic data were used to find candidate immune exposures; instead, reliance was placed on TCR beta sequences and their occurrence across donors. An earlier analysis of 500 to 750 of the donors applied high-throughput TCR beta sequencing to assess whether each TCR beta V gene segment acted as functional or pseudogenic. Donor age, sex, ethnicity and CMV serostatus were collected together with the repertoire data. Genome-wide SNP genotypes for about 55% of the 666 donors were used in a later genetic analysis, which treated that subset as a discovery cohort. Every repertoire in the discovery cohort had been generated on one and the same sequencing platform. HLA typing covered class I and class II loci at four-digit resolution. The number of typed donors differed by locus: about 629-630 for A, B, C, DRB1 and DQB1; 500 to 550 for DQA1; approximately 600 for DPA1; and some 450 for DPB1. Roughly five DR-DQ haplotypes were handled as single units for association and clustering, since linkage in the cohort was strong. Across roughly 420 genotyped donors of the cohort, an average of about 200,000 unique TCR beta nucleotide sequences per donor were sequenced, and roughly a sixth of those sequences were non-productive.

Beyond this particular receptor, the publication reports: In a later genetic analysis, fewer N-insertions in productive TCRs were reported among donors in an Asian-associated ancestry cluster than the 666-donor mean. The earlier analysis of a few hundred of the donors excluded over 15 rarely observed V segments, including chromosome 9 orphons, because counts were too low. Some IMGT-functional V segments, including TRBV6-2 and TRBV6-3, could not be distinguished by the 87-base-pair reads and were therefore excluded. V-gene and J-gene trimming of TCR beta chains was associated with a missense DCLRE1C variant in a later genetic analysis, and the association was replicated in an independent cohort. Three of the identified cytomegalovirus-associated TCR beta chains were confirmed in vitro to be specific for cytomegalovirus antigens. Assigning TCR associations to individual alleles was difficult when HLA alleles, especially DR and DQ, strongly co-occurred. The cohort was sequenced for TCR beta chains only, and without alpha or paired-chain data the features that could be detected were limited. A later analysis associated about 18,000 TCR beta sequences with specific HLA alleles at a false discovery rate of 0.05. Correlated functional status among segregating V segments might reflect linkage disequilibrium, but an unknown experimental factor could not be ruled out. HLA typing was unavailable for some donors at each locus, so association tests used only the typed subset. The sequencing pipeline was judged likely to have produced a cluster of highly shared sequence variants as a technical artifact. A later analysis found that TCR association rates varied across HLA loci, with DRB1 alleles showing the most associated TCRs and HLA-C alleles the fewest. Compared with equally common non-associated chains, HLA-associated TCR beta chains in a later analysis were more clonally expanded and had lower generation probabilities. A later analysis found that most CMV-associated TCR beta chains appeared HLA-restricted, with HLA associations seemingly driven largely by CMV exposure. Most TCR sequences were seen in very few donors, while some public TCRs were found in many individuals. Cytomegalovirus status was reported to be diagnosed by the classifier with high specificity and sensitivity in both the original and validation cohorts. A further reported finding was that TCR beta sequences accurately predicted the HLA-A and HLA-B alleles for most subjects in the first cohort. Sequencing depth was assumed to be roughly uniform across donors in the presence/absence analyses, though that assumption may not hold. The study gave a list of 150 to 200 TCR beta chains associated with cytomegalovirus. In an earlier analysis of some 550 of the donors, most TCR beta V segments were observed in productive rearrangements about 90% or about 30% of the time, broadly matching IMGT annotations. Several of the top co-occurrence clusters appeared to be linked to parvovirus B19, influenza, CMV and Epstein-Barr virus, according to a later analysis. For the cohort, immune exposure information was limited to CMV serostatus. The authors suggested that the approach could potentially be extended to other disease states and immunological phenotypes.

The cohort was made up of roughly 670 healthy bone marrow donors. Cohort members were all nominally healthy when sampled, although unrecorded immune exposures were likely present. The donor tested CMV seronegative and was one of the 352 seronegative cohort members. A peripheral blood sample was collected from each donor, and TCR beta sequencing was performed on peripheral blood mononuclear cells. The Qiagen DNeasy Blood Extraction Kit was used to extract genomic DNA from the blood cell samples. Trimming accounts for 5 bases at V and 5 bases at J, while the number of junction bases matched to no gene is 8. Via the germline V gene, CDR1 is SQVTM and CDR2 ANQGSEA. The CDR3 spans 14 residues, from the cysteine through the phenylalanine. The only DNA kept is the CDR3, 42 bases in frame from the first base. Library generation was performed with the immunoSEQ multiplex PCR assay. For the multiplex PCR, a mixture combining 60 forward primers for TCR Vbeta segments and 13 reverse primers for TCR Jbeta segments was used. The CDR3 region of rearranged TCR beta genes was amplified from genomic DNA with a multiplex PCR assay. The Illumina HiSeq System was used to sequence the amplified TCR beta libraries as 87-base-pair reads. On the authors' methods: Across the 700 or so repertoires, a later analysis counted around 80 million unique TCR beta chains, some 11 million of which were shared by at least two donors. A nearest-neighbor algorithm error-corrected the raw reads and collapsed the reads into unique sequences, merging closely related sequences to remove PCR and sequencing errors. To assign V, D and J gene segments, CDR3 sequences were aligned to IMGT reference sequences. For a sequence to be retained, at least a six-nucleotide match to both a V gene segment and a J gene segment was required. A rearrangement counted as productive if the CDR3 had no stop codons and remained in frame with V and J, and every other rearrangement counted as non-productive. CDR3 was defined according to IMGT convention as the region running from the second conserved V-encoded cysteine to the conserved J-encoded phenylalanine. In an earlier analysis of approximately 590 of the donors, sequences lacking an unambiguous match to a single V gene segment were excluded. An earlier analysis of 500 to 600 of the donors classified V segments as functional when productive rearrangements were above 56.7% and as segregating when the standard deviation between donors was above 5%. A statistical classification framework was developed to diagnose cytomegalovirus status using the catalog of TCR beta chain sequences. A later analysis assigned V and J genes by comparing TCR nucleotide sequences with IMGT/GENE-DB human TR gene sequences. The TCRdist pipeline was used in a later analysis to assign CDR3 sequences and most-parsimonious VDJ recombination scenarios. In a later analysis, every TCR beta chain was defined by the combination of its CDR3 amino acid sequence and its V-gene family, and reads without a unique V-gene family were dropped. As a way to deal with suspected cross-contamination and a sequencing artifact, a later analysis dropped approximately 570 nucleotide sequences that were highly shared and had low generation probability. In a later analysis, a clonal expansion index for each public chain was calculated from normalized within-repertoire ranks of inferred template counts. A later analysis computed generation probabilities with a VDJ recombination model fitted to out-of-frame rearrangements, and checked the results against IGoR. Hypergeometric tests were used in a later analysis to score TCR-TCR, TCR-HLA and TCR-CMV co-occurrence, with a repertoire-size bias correction applied to the TCR pairs. A later analysis estimated false discovery rates by permuting HLA or CMV assignments 20 times. A later analysis grouped co-occurring TCRs with DBSCAN, adding TCRdist sequence similarity when clustering within HLA-allele-positive subsets. Co-occurrence clustering excluded repertoires with fewer than 30,000 or more than 120,000 public chains, plus five with anomalous nucleotide sharing. In its TCRdb copy, this immuneACCESS table keeps in-frame sequences only and misses some clones. Where compared with another copy, unresolved V genes explain less than half of these, and the others have no known cause. For V, J and clone size, that table is used; D and trimming come from the DNA. The sample data list 200,000 to 250,000 clones, and 76% of these were observed just once. The ten largest account for roughly 0.62% of the sample.

For this clone: Its antigen specificity is not known. Base qualities are not provided; no much larger clone lies one nucleotide away.

This sequence uses TRBV29-1 and TRBJ1-1; 10 central bases correspond to TRBD1. The sample comprised PBMCs. This receptor was obtained from a man between 18 and 29 years old in good health and CMV-seronegative. CDR3 sequence: CSVLTGGFGTEAFF. The DNA sequence follows: TGCAGCGTTTTGACAGGGGGCTTTGGAACTGAAGCTTTCTTT.